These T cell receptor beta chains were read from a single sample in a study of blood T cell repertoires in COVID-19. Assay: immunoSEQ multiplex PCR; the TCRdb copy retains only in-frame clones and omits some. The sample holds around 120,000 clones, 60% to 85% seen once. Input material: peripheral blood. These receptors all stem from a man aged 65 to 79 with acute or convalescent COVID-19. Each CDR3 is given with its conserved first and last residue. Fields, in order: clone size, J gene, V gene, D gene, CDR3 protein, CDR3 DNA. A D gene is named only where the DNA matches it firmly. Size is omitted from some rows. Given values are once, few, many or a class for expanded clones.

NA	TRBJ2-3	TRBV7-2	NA	CASSLVPRVHWTDTQYF	TGTGCCAGCAGCTTAGTCCCCAGGGTCCACTGGACAGATACGCAGTATTTT
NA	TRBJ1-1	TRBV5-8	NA	CASSLMGLRAFF	TGTGCCAGCAGCTTGATGGGGCTAAGGGCTTTCTTT
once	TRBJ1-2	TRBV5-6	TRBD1	CASSLAGQGARGYTF	TGTGCCAGCAGCTTGGCGGGACAGGGGGCGCGAGGCTACACCTTC
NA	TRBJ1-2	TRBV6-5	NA	CASRQGYGYTF	TGTGCCAGCAGACAGGGCTATGGCTACACCTTC
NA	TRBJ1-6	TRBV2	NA	CASSDRFSPLHF	TGTGCCAGCAGTGACAGATTCTCACCCCTCCACTTT
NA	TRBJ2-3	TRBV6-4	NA	CASSVEGGIDTQYF	TGTGCCAGCAGCGTCGAGGGGGGGATAGATACGCAGTATTTT
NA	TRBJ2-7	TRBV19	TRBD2	CASSTFGGSYEQYF	TGTGCCAGTAGTACCTTCGGGGGGAGCTACGAGCAGTACTTC
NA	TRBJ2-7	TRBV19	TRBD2	CASSGGGVGEQYF	TGTGCCAGTAGTGGGGGGGGAGTGGGCGAGCAGTACTTC
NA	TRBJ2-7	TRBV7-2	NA	CASSLIPGSYEQYF	TGTGCCAGCAGCTTAATTCCGGGGTCCTACGAGCAGTACTTC
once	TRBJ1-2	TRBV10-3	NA	CAIRGREANYGYTF	TGTGCCATCAGGGGCAGGGAAGCTAACTATGGCTACACCTTC
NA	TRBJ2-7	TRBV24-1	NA	CATSDGGNEQYF	TGTGCCACCAGTGATGGGGGGAACGAGCAGTACTTC
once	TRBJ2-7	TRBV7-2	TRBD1	CASSGGDRVKQYF	TGTGCCAGCAGCGGCGGGGACAGGGTTAAGCAGTACTTC
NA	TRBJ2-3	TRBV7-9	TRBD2	CASSIFASGLPPGTDTQYF	TGTGCCAGCAGCATCTTCGCTAGCGGACTTCCCCCAGGCACAGATACGCAGTATTTT
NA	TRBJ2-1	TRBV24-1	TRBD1	CATSENRGSPGNEQFF	TGTGCCACCAGTGAGAACAGGGGATCCCCGGGCAATGAGCAGTTCTTC
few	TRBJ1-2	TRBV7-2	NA	CASSRGIEHGGYTF	TGTGCCAGCAGCCGCGGTATCGAGCACGGCGGCTACACCTTC
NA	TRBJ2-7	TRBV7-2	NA	CASSLVPGIEQYF	TGTGCCAGCAGCTTAGTTCCGGGGATCGAGCAGTACTTC
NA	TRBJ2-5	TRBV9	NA	CASSVGTGRSGETQYF	TGTGCCAGCAGCGTAGGTACAGGGAGATCGGGAGAGACCCAGTACTTC
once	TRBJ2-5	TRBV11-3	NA	CASSLDEETQYF	TGTGCCAGCAGCTTAGACGAGGAGACCCAGTACTTC
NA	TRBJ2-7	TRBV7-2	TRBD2	CASSLGLRVAGGTYEQYF	TGTGCCAGCAGCTTAGGGTTGCGGGTAGCGGGGGGAACCTACGAGCAGTACTTC
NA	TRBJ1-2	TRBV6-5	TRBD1	CASTPGQGNYGYTF	TGTGCCAGCACTCCGGGACAGGGGAACTATGGCTACACCTTC
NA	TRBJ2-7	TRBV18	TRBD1	CASSQTGGGYEQYF	TGTGCCAGCTCACAGACAGGGGGGGGCTACGAGCAGTACTTC
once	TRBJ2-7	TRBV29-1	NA	CSVGGSYEQYF	TGCAGCGTGGGAGGTAGCTACGAGCAGTACTTC
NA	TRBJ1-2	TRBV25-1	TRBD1	CASSSTGDYGYTF	TGTGCCAGCAGTTCGACAGGGGACTATGGCTACACCTTC
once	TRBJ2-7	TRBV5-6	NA	CASSTGGRDISYEQYF	TGTGCCAGCAGCACGGGGGGCCGGGACATCTCCTACGAGCAGTACTTC
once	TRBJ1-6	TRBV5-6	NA	CASSFGSSSYNSPLHF	TGTGCCAGCAGCTTCGGGAGCAGCTCCTATAATTCACCCCTCCACTTT
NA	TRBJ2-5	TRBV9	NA	CASSVGDTAGIQYF	TGTGCCAGCAGCGTAGGTGACACGGCGGGGATCCAGTACTTC
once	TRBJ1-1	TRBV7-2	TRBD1	CASSPEIGQVPLRFF	TGTGCCAGCAGCCCTGAAATCGGACAGGTGCCATTGCGGTTCTTT
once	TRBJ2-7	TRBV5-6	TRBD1	CASSLSQTGGWNEQYF	TGTGCCAGCAGCTTGTCCCAGACAGGGGGCTGGAACGAGCAGTACTTC
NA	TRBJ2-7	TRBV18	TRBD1	CASSSGTGLGEQYF	TGTGCCAGCTCATCCGGGACAGGGTTGGGAGAGCAGTACTTC
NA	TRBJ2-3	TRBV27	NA	CASSWGPPAAFTDTQYF	TGTGCCAGCAGTTGGGGCCCACCAGCCGCCTTCACAGATACGCAGTATTTT
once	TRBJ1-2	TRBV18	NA	CASSPLDRLNGYTF	TGTGCCAGCTCACCTCTTGACAGATTAAATGGCTACACCTTC
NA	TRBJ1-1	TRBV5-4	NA	CASSPTQRTVNTEAFF	TGTGCCAGCAGCCCGACCCAACGGACAGTGAACACTGAAGCTTTCTTT
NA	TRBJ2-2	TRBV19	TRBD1	CASRARDRRGAGELFF	TGTGCCAGTAGGGCCCGGGACAGGCGTGGGGCCGGGGAGCTGTTTTTT
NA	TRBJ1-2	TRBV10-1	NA	CARRVNSTYGYTF	TGCGCCAGGCGGGTGAACTCGACCTATGGCTACACCTTC
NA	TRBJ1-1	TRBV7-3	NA	CASGQGVRTEAFF	TGTGCCAGCGGGCAAGGGGTTAGGACTGAAGCTTTCTTT
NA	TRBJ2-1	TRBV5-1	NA	CASSLEGRNEQFF	TGCGCCAGCAGCTTGGAAGGGAGGAATGAGCAGTTCTTC
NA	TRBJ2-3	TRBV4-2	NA	CASSQGLGGGLGTDTQYF	TGTGCCAGCAGCCAAGGATTGGGGGGGGGCCTAGGCACAGATACGCAGTATTTT
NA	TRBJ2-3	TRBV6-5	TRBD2	CASSRLAENTDTQYF	TGTGCCAGTAGTAGACTAGCGGAGAACACAGATACGCAGTATTTT
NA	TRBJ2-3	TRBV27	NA	CASRRGFNTDTQYF	TGTGCCAGCAGACGGGGGTTTAACACAGATACGCAGTATTTT
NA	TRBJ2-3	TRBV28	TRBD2	CASSLRGRTDTQYF	TGTGCCAGCAGTTTGCGGGGGAGGACAGATACGCAGTATTTT
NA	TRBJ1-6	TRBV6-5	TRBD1	CASLSGTGNPGTLHF	TGTGCCAGCCTCAGCGGGACAGGGAATCCTGGGACCCTCCACTTT